Sequencing of this T cell receptor (beta chain) was carried out in a study of cytomegalovirus exposure and HLA in healthy donors. Whole-study results and caveats: There were 150 to 200 TCR beta chains listed as cytomegalovirus-associated.

Assay: immunoSEQ multiplex PCR; the TCRdb copy retains only in-frame clones and omits some. Altogether approximately 120,000 clones are present, under 90% being singletons, with the ten largest covering roughly 2%. As to this clone: What it binds is not known.

Trimming shortened V by 5 bases and J by 5 bases, and 9 bases separated the two germline ends. This CDR3 contains 13 residues. CDR1 SGHNT and CDR2 YENEEA come from the germline V gene. The sequenced material came from PBMCs. V usage is TRBV11-3 and J usage is TRBJ2-2, with D possibly matching TRBD1 (5 bases). The TCR originated in a woman between 18 and 29 years old in good health and CMV-seronegative. The chain's CDR3 is CASSARVTGELFF. The CDR3 DNA reads as TGTGCCAGCAGCGCCAGGGTAACCGGGGAGCTGTTTTTT.